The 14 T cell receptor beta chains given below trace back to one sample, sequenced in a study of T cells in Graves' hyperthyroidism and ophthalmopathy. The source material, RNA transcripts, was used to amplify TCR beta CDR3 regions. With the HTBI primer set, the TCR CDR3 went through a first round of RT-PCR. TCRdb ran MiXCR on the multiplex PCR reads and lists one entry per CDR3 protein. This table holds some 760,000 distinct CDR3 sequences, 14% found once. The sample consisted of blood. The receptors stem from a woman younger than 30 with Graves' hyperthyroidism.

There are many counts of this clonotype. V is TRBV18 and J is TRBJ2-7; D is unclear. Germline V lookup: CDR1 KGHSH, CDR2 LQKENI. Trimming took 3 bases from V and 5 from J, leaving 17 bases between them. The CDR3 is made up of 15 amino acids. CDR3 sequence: CASSPLRVDSNEQYF. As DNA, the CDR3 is TGTGCCAGCTCACCCCTCCGGGTAGATTCGAACGAGCAGTACTTC.

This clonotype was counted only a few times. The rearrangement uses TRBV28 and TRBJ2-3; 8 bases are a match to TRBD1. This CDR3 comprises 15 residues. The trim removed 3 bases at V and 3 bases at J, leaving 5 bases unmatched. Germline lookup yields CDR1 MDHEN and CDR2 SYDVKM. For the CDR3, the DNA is TGTGCCAGCAGTTTGACCAGGGGGCTTACAGATACGCAGTATTTT. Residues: CASSLTRGLTDTQYF.

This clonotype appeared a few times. The CDR3 DNA is TGTGCCAGCAGTGCCGGACTAGAAGGGGCAGATACGCAGTATTTT. Translating gives CASSAGLEGADTQYF. The chain uses TRBV6-1 and TRBJ2-3; 7 positions match TRBD2. Germline V gives CDR1 MNHNS, CDR2 SASEGT. With 4 bases clipped from V and 4 bases from J, the junction kept 8 bases outside the gene matches. The CDR3 is made up of 15 amino acids.

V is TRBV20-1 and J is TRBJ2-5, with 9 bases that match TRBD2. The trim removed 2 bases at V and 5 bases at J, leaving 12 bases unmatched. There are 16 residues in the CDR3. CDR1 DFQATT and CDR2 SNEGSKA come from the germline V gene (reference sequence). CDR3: CSARNGREGLWETQYF. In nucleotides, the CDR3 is TGCAGTGCTAGAAACGGGCGGGAGGGGTTATGGGAGACCCAGTACTTC.

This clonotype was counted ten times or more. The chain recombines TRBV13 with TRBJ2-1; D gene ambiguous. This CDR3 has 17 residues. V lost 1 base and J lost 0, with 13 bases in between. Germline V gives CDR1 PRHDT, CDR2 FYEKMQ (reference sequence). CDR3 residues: CASSLDRPASSYNEQFF. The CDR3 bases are TGTGCCAGCAGCTTAGATAGGCCGGCGAGCTCCTACAATGAGCAGTTCTTC.

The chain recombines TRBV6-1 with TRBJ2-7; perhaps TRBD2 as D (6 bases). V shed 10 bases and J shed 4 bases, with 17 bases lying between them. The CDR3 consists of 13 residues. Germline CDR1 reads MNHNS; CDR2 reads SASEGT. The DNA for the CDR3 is TGTGCCACCACCGGGACTGCCGCATACGAGCAGTACTTC. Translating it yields CATTGTAAYEQYF.

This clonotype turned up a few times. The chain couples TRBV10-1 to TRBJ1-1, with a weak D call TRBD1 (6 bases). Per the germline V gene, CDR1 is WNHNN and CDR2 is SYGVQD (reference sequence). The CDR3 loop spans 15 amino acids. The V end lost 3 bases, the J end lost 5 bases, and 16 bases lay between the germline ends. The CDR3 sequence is CASSDTGMGKTEAFF. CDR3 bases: TGCGCCAGCAGTGATACAGGGATGGGGAAGACTGAAGCTTTCTTT.

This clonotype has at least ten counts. The CDR3 DNA follows: TGCAGTGCTACCACACCCCCCAGCGGGAAAACGGAGACCCAGTACTTC. It encodes CSATTPPSGKTETQYF. The chain has TRBV20-1 and TRBJ2-5; TRBD2 aligns across 7 bases. The length of the CDR3 is 16 residues. V gave up 4 bases and J gave up 5 bases; unmatched junction bases: 16. Germline lookup yields CDR1 DFQATT and CDR2 SNEGSKA (reference sequence).

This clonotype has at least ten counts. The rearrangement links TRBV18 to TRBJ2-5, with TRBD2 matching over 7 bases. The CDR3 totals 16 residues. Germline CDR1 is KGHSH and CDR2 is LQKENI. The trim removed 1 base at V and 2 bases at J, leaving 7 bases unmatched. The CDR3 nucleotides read TGTGCCAGCTCACCACTTTCGGGAGGAGGACAAGAGACCCAGTACTTC. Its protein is CASSPLSGGGQETQYF.

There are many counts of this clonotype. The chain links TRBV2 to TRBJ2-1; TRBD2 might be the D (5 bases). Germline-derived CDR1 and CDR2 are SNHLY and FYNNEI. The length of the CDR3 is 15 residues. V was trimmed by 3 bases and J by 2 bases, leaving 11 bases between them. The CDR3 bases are TGTGCCAGCAGTGACTCGGAGGAGGCCTACAATGAGCAGTTCTTC. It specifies CASSDSEEAYNEQFF.

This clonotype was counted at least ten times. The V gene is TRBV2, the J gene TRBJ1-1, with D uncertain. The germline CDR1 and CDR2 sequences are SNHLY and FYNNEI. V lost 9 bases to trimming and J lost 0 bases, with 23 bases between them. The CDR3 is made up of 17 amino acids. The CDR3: CARPTGGEITMNTEAFF. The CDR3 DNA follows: TGTGCCAGACCGACGGGCGGAGAAATAACTATGAACACTGAAGCTTTCTTT.

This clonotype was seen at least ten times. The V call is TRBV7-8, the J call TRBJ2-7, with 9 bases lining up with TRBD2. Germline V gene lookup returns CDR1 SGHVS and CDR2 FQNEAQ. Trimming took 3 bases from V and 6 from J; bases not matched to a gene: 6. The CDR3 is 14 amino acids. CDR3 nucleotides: TGTGCCAGCAGCTTTAGCGGGAGCCCCCTCGAGCAGTACTTC. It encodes CASSFSGSPLEQYF.

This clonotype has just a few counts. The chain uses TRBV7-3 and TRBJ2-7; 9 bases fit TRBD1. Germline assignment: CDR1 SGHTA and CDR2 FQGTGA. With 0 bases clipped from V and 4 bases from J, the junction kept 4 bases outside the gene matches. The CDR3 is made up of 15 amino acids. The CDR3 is CASSLTPGQGYEQYF. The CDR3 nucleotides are TGTGCCAGCAGCTTAACCCCGGGACAGGGATACGAGCAGTACTTC.

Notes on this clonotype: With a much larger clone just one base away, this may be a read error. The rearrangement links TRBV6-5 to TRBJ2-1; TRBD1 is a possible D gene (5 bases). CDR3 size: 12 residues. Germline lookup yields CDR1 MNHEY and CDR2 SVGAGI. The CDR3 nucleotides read TGTACCAGCAGCCAGACAGCCTACGAGCAGTTCTTC. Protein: CTSSQTAYEQFF.